This TCR beta chain was sequenced in a study of CD8 T cells in Susac syndrome. Sequencing of TCR beta, carried out with a high-throughput approach, was applied to CD8+ and CD4+ T cells from the blood. CD8+ and CD4+ T cells were negatively isolated; TEMRA cells were FACS-enriched. A quantity of roughly 0.5 to 1 ug RNA underwent reverse transcription using random hexamers. The method of amplification for TCR beta CDR3 was immunoSEQ multiplex PCR, covering 54 Vbeta and 13 Jbeta. MiXCR was run by TCRdb on the immunoSEQ multiplex PCR reads, yielding one entry per CDR3 protein. The table has around 130,000 distinct CDR3 sequences, about 95% seen once. In regard to this clonotype: Its matching antigen is unknown.

Study results and limitations: Individuals included in the TCR sequencing and HLA analysis were acknowledged by the study to be relatively few in number.

Material for sequencing was CD4+ T cells from PBMCs. This sequence was found in a human donor in good health.

CDR3 region: CASSPLTLSSYEQYF. The CDR3, as DNA: TGTGCCAGCAGCCCCCTGACCCTAAGCTCCTACGAGCAGTACTTC. The chain couples TRBV11-2 to TRBJ2-7; D remains unclear. The CDR3 is 15 residues long. Trimming took 5 bases from V and 0 from J, leaving 14 bases between them. Germline V lookup: CDR1 SGHAT, CDR2 FQNNGV.